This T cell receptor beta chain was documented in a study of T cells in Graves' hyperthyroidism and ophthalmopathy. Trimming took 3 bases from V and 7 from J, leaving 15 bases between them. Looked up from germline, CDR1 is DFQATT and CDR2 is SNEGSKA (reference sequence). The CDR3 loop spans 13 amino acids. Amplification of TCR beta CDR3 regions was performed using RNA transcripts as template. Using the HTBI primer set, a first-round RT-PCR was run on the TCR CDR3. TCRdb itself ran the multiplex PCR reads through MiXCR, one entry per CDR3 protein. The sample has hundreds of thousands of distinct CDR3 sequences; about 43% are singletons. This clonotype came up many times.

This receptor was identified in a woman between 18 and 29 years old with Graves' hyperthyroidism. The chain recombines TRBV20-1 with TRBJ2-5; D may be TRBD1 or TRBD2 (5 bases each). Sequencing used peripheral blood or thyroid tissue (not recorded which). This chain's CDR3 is CSARRDHVWTQYF. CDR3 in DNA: TGCAGTGCTAGGAGGGACCACGTATGGACCCAGTACTTC.